A selection of T cell receptor beta chains follows, all from one sample in a study of blood T cell repertoires in COVID-19. Method: immunoSEQ multiplex PCR; TCRdb's copy keeps in-frame clones and lacks some. The sample contains 75,000 to 100,000 clones, 70% to 90% of which appear only once. Sequencing was done on a sample of peripheral blood. The receptors stem from a man in his 70s with acute or convalescent COVID-19. CDR3s include the opening cysteine and the closing phenylalanine or tryptophan. The D gene is left open where the match is weak. Size is stated for part of the rows, as once, few or many counts, or as a class when the clone is expanded.

TRBV4-1	TRBD1	.	TRBJ1-4	16	CASSPGRGRRGEKLFF	TGCGCCAGCAGCCCCGGGAGGGGGCGGCGGGGTGAAAAACTGTTTTTT
TRBV5-1	TRBD1	.	TRBJ2-7	16	CASSPHGTVFPYEQYF	TGCGCCAGCAGCCCTCACGGGACAGTCTTCCCCTACGAGCAGTACTTC
TRBV6-1	.	.	TRBJ2-5	17	CASSEGWGRAFQETQYF	TGTGCCAGCAGTGAAGGGTGGGGCCGCGCCTTCCAAGAGACCCAGTACTTC
TRBV28	.	many	TRBJ2-5	15	CASSLAGFWQETQYF	TGTGCCAGCAGTTTAGCAGGGTTTTGGCAAGAGACCCAGTACTTC
TRBV12-5	TRBD1	.	TRBJ1-2	14	CASGFGTGGGGYTF	TGTGCTAGTGGTTTTGGGACAGGGGGCGGTGGCTACACCTTC
TRBV7-3	TRBD2	once	TRBJ2-1	13	CASSSRTSGEQFF	TGTGCCAGCAGCTCCCGGACTAGTGGTGAGCAGTTCTTC
TRBV7-9	TRBD1	.	TRBJ2-1	17	CASSFGTALSSYNEQFF	TGTGCCAGCAGCTTTGGGACAGCCTTAAGCTCCTACAATGAGCAGTTCTTC
TRBV29-1	TRBD1	.	TRBJ2-7	11	CSGGQPGEQYF	TGCAGCGGGGGACAGCCGGGGGAGCAGTACTTC
TRBV11-2	TRBD1	.	TRBJ2-7	17	CASSPSTGQGKSYEQYF	TGTGCCAGCAGCCCCAGCACTGGACAGGGAAAATCCTACGAGCAGTACTTC
TRBV28	TRBD2	.	TRBJ2-5	15	CASSFSRGGQETQYF	TGTGCCAGCAGTTTTTCGCGGGGGGGACAAGAGACCCAGTACTTC
TRBV4-1	.	.	TRBJ1-2	16	CASSQEDTGTLYGYTF	TGCGCCAGCAGCCAAGAAGACACCGGGACACTGTATGGCTACACCTTC
TRBV28	.	.	TRBJ1-1	11	CASSSLYKAFF	TGTGCCAGCAGTTCCCTCTATAAAGCTTTCTTT